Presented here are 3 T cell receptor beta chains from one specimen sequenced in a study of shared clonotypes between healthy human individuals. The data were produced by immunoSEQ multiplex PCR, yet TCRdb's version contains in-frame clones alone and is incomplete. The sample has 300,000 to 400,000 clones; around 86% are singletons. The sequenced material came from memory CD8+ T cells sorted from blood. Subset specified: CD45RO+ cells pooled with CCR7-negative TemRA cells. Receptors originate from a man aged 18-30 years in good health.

The CDR3 DNA is TGCGCCAGCAGCTTGAGAAGGGGGCAGGGACAAGAGACCCAGTACTTC. Encoded protein: CASSLRRGQGQETQYF. The chain carries TRBV5-1 and TRBJ2-5, with 7 bases lining up with TRBD1. Losses at the gene ends were 1 base for V and 2 bases for J; bases not matched to a gene: 8. In germline, CDR1 is SGHRS, CDR2 YFSETQ. The CDR3 length is 16 residues.

CDR3 nucleotides: TGCGCCAGCAGCCTATTCCCCGCGGGAGGAAGCGACGAGCAGTACTTC. Translating it yields CASSLFPAGGSDEQYF. The rearrangement joins TRBV4-3 to TRBJ2-7; 8 bases line up with TRBD2. Germline V gives CDR1 LGHNA, CDR2 YSLEER. Trimming at V came to 4 bases and at J to 5 bases, leaving 13 bases not matched to a gene. This CDR3 spans 16 amino acids.

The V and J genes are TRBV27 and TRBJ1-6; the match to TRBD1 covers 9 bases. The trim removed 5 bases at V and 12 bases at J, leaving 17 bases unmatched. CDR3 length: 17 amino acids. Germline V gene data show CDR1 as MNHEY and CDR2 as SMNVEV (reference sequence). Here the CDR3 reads CASSLNKAGTGSRPLHF. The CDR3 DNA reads TGTGCCAGCAGTCTAAATAAGGCCGGGACAGGGTCTAGACCCCTCCACTTT.